Listed below are T cell receptor beta chains from one sample, sequenced in a study of Ad26.COV2.S vaccination and SARS-CoV-2 variants. Here immunoSEQ multiplex PCR was the method, and the copy in TCRdb shows in-frame clones only, minus some. The repertoire has 500,000 or so clones, approximately 90% of them found once; the top ten carry roughly 13%. Sequencing was performed on peripheral blood, taken in a trial of Ad26.COV2.S vaccine versus placebo. These receptors originate from a person aged 18-60 years who received the Ad26.COV2.S COVID-19 vaccine or a placebo. The CDR3 runs from the conserved cysteine through the conserved F or W. D genes are given only for firm matches. A clone size is listed for some rows: how often the clone was seen (once, few, many), or a class if it is expanded.

>NA|few|TRBV18|TRBJ2-7
CASPPDGSRYEQYF
TGTGCCAGCCCCCCGGACGGCAGCCGCTACGAGCAGTACTTC
>TRBD1|few|TRBV5-1|TRBJ1-3
CASSLTGTTRNTIYF
TGCGCCAGCAGCCTGACAGGGACAACACGAAACACCATATATTTT
>TRBD2|NA|TRBV7-2|TRBJ2-1
CASSSGLVTIYNEQFF
TGTGCCAGCAGCTCGGGACTAGTTACGATCTACAATGAGCAGTTCTTC
>NA|NA|TRBV20-1|TRBJ1-1
CSASKGGVLTEAFF
TGCAGTGCTAGTAAGGGCGGGGTGTTGACTGAAGCTTTCTTT
>NA|NA|TRBV2|TRBJ1-5
CASSFRRDQPQHF
TGTGCCAGCAGTTTCAGGCGGGATCAGCCCCAGCATTTT
>NA|NA|TRBV4-1|TRBJ2-3
CASSQGSQDGPTDTQYF
TGCGCCAGCAGCCAAGGGAGTCAGGACGGTCCCACAGATACGCAGTATTTT
>TRBD2|NA|TRBV13|TRBJ2-7
CASSSRTSGDLVGF
TGTGCCAGCAGCTCTCGGACTAGCGGCGACTTGGTTGGTTTC
>NA|many|TRBV5-1|TRBJ1-3
CASKPGGGNTIYF
TGCGCCAGCAAGCCTGGGGGCGGAAACACCATATATTTT
>NA|NA|TRBV9|TRBJ1-4
CASSVVPNEKLFF
TGTGCCAGCAGCGTAGTGCCTAATGAAAAACTGTTTTTT
>NA|NA|TRBV5-5|TRBJ1-6
CASSLVFSDNSPLHF
TGTGCCAGCAGCTTGGTTTTCTCCGATAATTCACCCCTCCACTTT
>NA|NA|TRBV6-2/TRBV6-3|TRBJ2-5
CASSYGPGIGGETQYF
TGTGCCAGCAGTTACGGTCCGGGTATAGGAGGCGAGACCCAGTACTTC
>TRBD1|NA|TRBV12-3/TRBV12-4|TRBJ1-4
CASRDRGLVFF
TGTGCCAGCAGGGACAGGGGTTTGGTGTTTTTT
>TRBD2|NA|TRBV5-4|TRBJ2-7
CASSLVAGASYEQYF
TGTGCCAGCAGCTTGGTAGCGGGAGCGTCCTACGAGCAGTACTTC
>NA|NA|TRBV7-2|TRBJ1-5
CASSLVGPGQPQHF
TGTGCCAGCAGCTTAGTGGGGCCCGGACAGCCCCAGCATTTT
>NA|NA|TRBV18|TRBJ2-1
CASSTKNEQFF
TGTGCCAGCTCAACCAAAAATGAGCAGTTCTTC
>NA|NA|TRBV2|TRBJ1-1
CASSSNTEAFF
TGTGCCAGCAGTAGTAACACTGAAGCTTTCTTT
>TRBD2|few|TRBV11-2|TRBJ2-7
CASSYRLAGAFYEQYF
TGTGCCAGCAGCTACAGACTAGCGGGAGCTTTTTACGAGCAGTACTTC
>NA|NA|TRBV2|TRBJ1-4
CASSLLPPGLNEKLFF
TGTGCCAGCAGTCTACTCCCCCCAGGACTGAATGAAAAACTGTTTTTT
>NA|NA|TRBV19|TRBJ2-1
CASSMSRSSYNEQFF
TGTGCCAGTAGTATGTCTCGTAGCTCCTACAATGAGCAGTTCTTC
>NA|NA|TRBV9|TRBJ1-1
CASSVVGGMNTEAFF
TGTGCCAGCAGCGTAGTGGGGGGGATGAACACTGAAGCTTTCTTT
>TRBD1|NA|TRBV18|TRBJ1-5
CASSPDRGYQPQHF
TGTGCCAGCTCCCCGGACAGGGGGTATCAGCCCCAGCATTTT
>TRBD2|NA|TRBV3-1/TRBV3-2|TRBJ2-1
CASSQASGSRYEQFF
TGTGCCAGCAGCCAAGCTAGCGGGAGTAGGTATGAGCAGTTCTTC
>TRBD2|NA|TRBV18|TRBJ2-1
CASSPGPTSGRSNEQFF
TGTGCCAGCTCTCCGGGGCCGACTAGCGGGAGGTCGAATGAGCAGTTCTTC
>NA|NA|TRBV5-1|TRBJ2-2
CASSLGVGPPTGTGELFF
TGCGCCAGCAGCTTGGGTGTTGGTCCCCCGACCGGCACCGGGGAGCTGTTTTTT
>NA|NA|TRBV6-6|TRBJ1-6
CASQGPPGSPLHF
TGTGCCAGCCAGGGACCCCCTGGTTCACCCCTCCACTTT
>NA|NA|TRBV18|TRBJ2-1
CASSPQSTSYNEQFF
TGTGCCAGCTCCCCTCAAAGTACTTCCTACAATGAGCAGTTCTTC
>NA|few|TRBV2|TRBJ1-5
CASRERPPAQEHF
TGTGCCAGCCGCGAACGCCCTCCGGCCCAGGAGCATTTT
>NA|NA|TRBV3-1/TRBV3-2|TRBJ1-5
CARGGCGQFFGNQPQHF
TGTGCCAGAGGGGGTTGTGGTCAGTTCTTTGGCAATCAGCCCCAGCATTTT
>NA|NA|TRBV6-2/TRBV6-3|TRBJ1-5
CASSSQGFNQPQHF
TGTGCCAGCAGTTCACAGGGATTCAATCAGCCCCAGCATTTT
>NA|once|TRBV30|TRBJ2-7
CACLSQRTYEQYF
TGTGCCTGTTTGTCCCAGCGGACCTACGAGCAGTACTTC
>NA|NA|TRBV3-1/TRBV3-2|TRBJ2-1
CASSHLGNEQFF
TGTGCCAGCAGCCATTTGGGGAATGAGCAGTTCTTC
>NA|NA|TRBV28|TRBJ2-7
CASSQPAF
TGTGCCAGCAGTCAGCCCGCATTC
>TRBD1|NA|TRBV9|TRBJ1-1
CASSVSTGRDTEAFF
TGTGCCAGCAGCGTCTCGACAGGGAGGGACACTGAAGCTTTCTTT
>NA|NA|TRBV6-2/TRBV6-3|TRBJ1-4
CASSTRDGNEKLFF
TGTGCCAGCAGTACCCGGGACGGGAATGAAAAACTGTTTTTT
>TRBD1|few|TRBV10-3|TRBJ1-3
CAIRRQGMGSGNTIYF
TGTGCCATCAGGAGACAGGGGATGGGTTCTGGAAACACCATATATTTT
>TRBD2|few|TRBV28|TRBJ2-7
CASNAGLAAYEQYF
TGTGCCAGCAACGCGGGACTAGCGGCCTACGAGCAGTACTTC
>NA|NA|TRBV14|TRBJ1-4
CASSQDRRLGTNEKLFF
TGTGCCAGCAGCCAAGATCGCAGACTTGGAACTAATGAAAAACTGTTTTTT
>NA|NA|TRBV5-4|TRBJ2-1
CASSSTLFPELFF
TGTGCCAGCAGCTCCACCTTATTCCCCGAGCTGTTCTTC
>NA|once|TRBV21-1|TRBJ1-6
CASRPLGDRLNSPLHF
TGTGCCAGCAGACCCTTAGGGGATCGATTAAATTCACCCCTCCACTTT
>NA|NA|TRBV6-2/TRBV6-3|TRBJ2-7
CASSYRGGGEQYF
TGTGCCAGCAGTTATCGGGGAGGGGGCGAGCAGTACTTC
>TRBD2|NA|TRBV27|TRBJ2-1
CASRPRTSAPSFF
TGTGCCAGCAGACCCCGGACTAGCGCTCCGTCGTTCTTC
>TRBD1|once|TRBV19|TRBJ1-2
CATTGQAGYTF
TGTGCCACTACCGGACAGGCTGGCTACACCTTC
>TRBD2|NA|TRBV19|TRBJ2-2
CASSNAGLAGVTGELFF
TGTGCCAGTAGTAACGCGGGACTAGCGGGTGTCACCGGGGAGCTGTTTTTT
>NA|NA|TRBV7-9|TRBJ2-6
CASRISMGAGGANVLTF
TGTGCCAGCAGGATTTCAATGGGGGCGGGGGGGGCCAACGTCCTGACTTTC
>NA|NA|TRBV3-1/TRBV3-2|TRBJ2-3
CASSQDSWLAWCTDTQYF
TGTGCCAGCAGCCAAGACTCTTGGCTAGCGTGGTGCACAGATACGCAGTATTTT
>NA|NA|TRBV28|TRBJ2-7
CASETPLSYGGEQYF
TGTGCCAGCGAAACCCCGCTTAGTTACGGGGGCGAGCAGTACTTC
>TRBD1|NA|TRBV7-8|TRBJ2-7
CASSLTDRGYEQYF
TGTGCCAGCAGCTTAACGGACAGGGGCTACGAGCAGTACTTC
>NA|few|TRBV14|TRBJ1-1
CASSPGAGPEAFF
TGTGCCAGCAGCCCCGGTGCCGGGCCTGAAGCTTTCTTT
>TRBD2|NA|TRBV7-9|TRBJ2-3
CASSLPGLAGDTQYF
TGTGCCAGCAGCTTACCGGGACTAGCGGGAGATACGCAGTATTTT
>NA|once|TRBV9|TRBJ2-7
CASSVASAPYEQYF
TGTGCCAGCAGCGTAGCATCGGCCCCCTACGAGCAGTACTTC
>NA|NA|TRBV12-3/TRBV12-4|TRBJ2-3
CASSLDRSDTQYF
TGTGCCAGCAGTCTCGACCGTTCGGATACGCAGTATTTT
>NA|NA|TRBV30|TRBJ2-2
CAWSVPQGSNTGELFF
TGTGCCTGGAGTGTACCTCAGGGCTCGAACACCGGGGAGCTGTTTTTT
>NA|NA|TRBV29-1|TRBJ2-5
CSATGGPYGETQYF
TGCAGCGCCACCGGCGGGCCTTATGGGGAGACCCAGTACTTC